Below are 12 T cell receptor beta chains sequenced from a single sample in a study of blood T cell repertoires in COVID-19. Generated by immunoSEQ multiplex PCR, the TCRdb table keeps only in-frame clones and is missing some. Among roughly 69,000 clones listed, roughly 80% were seen once. The sequencing input was PBMCs or T cells enriched from blood (not recorded which). These receptors all come from a woman aged 40 to 50 with acute COVID-19.

A few counts support this clone. The J gene is TRBJ2-3, the V gene TRBV5-6, with 9 bases fitting TRBD1. The CDR3 runs to 17 residues. Trimming removed 4 bases from V and 4 bases from J; junction bases left unmatched: 13. Germline CDR1 SGHDT, CDR2 YYEEEE. CDR3 protein: CASSSWFRGQGSDTQYF. CDR3 in DNA: TGTGCCAGCAGCAGTTGGTTCAGGGGACAGGGCTCAGATACGCAGTATTTT.

This chain joins TRBV18 and TRBJ2-5; D unresolved. V lost 3 bases and J lost 1, with 3 bases in between. This CDR3 contains 12 residues. The germline V gene has CDR1 KGHSH and CDR2 LQKENI. The DNA for the CDR3 is TGTGCCAGCTCACCTCGCCAAGAGACCCAGTACTTC. Translating it yields CASSPRQETQYF.

The sample holds one count of this clone. The chain couples TRBV20-1 to TRBJ2-7, with D possibly being TRBD2 (5 bases). This CDR3 is 15 amino acids long. The V gene's germline CDR1 is DFQATT and CDR2 SNEGSKA (reference sequence). V lost 3 bases and J lost 5, with 20 bases in between. The CDR3 bases are TGCAGTGCTAGTCACCCGGGAAAGACGTCCCACGAGCAGTACTTC. This translates into CSASHPGKTSHEQYF.

The rearrangement links TRBV19 to TRBJ2-4, with TRBD1 matching 11 bases. V dropped 1 base and J dropped 6; count of bases not matched to a gene: 5. Germline V gene sequence: CDR1 LNHDA, CDR2 SQIVND (reference sequence). The CDR3 covers 16 residues. The CDR3 loop is CASSIGRDRGGNIQYF. The CDR3 DNA reads TGTGCCAGTAGTATAGGTCGGGACAGGGGGGGAAACATTCAGTACTTC.

V usage is TRBV7-9 and J usage is TRBJ1-1; 10 bases align to TRBD1. CDR3 length: 14 amino acids. Germline V lookup: CDR1 SEHNR, CDR2 FQNEAQ (reference sequence). V dropped 4 bases and J dropped 10; count of bases not matched to a gene: 9. CDR3 in amino acids: CASSSEGQGIAAFF. DNA of the CDR3: TGTGCCAGCAGCTCAGAGGGACAGGGGATTGCAGCTTTCTTT.

CDR3 coding DNA: TGTGCCAGCAGTTTATCGGGGGTATCTGGAAACACCATATATTTT. It codes for CASSLSGVSGNTIYF. The chain recombines TRBV28 with TRBJ1-3, with D tentatively TRBD1 (5 bases). CDR3 length: 15 amino acids. V shed 1 base and J shed 1 base, with 8 bases lying between them. CDR1 and CDR2 from the germline V gene are MDHEN and SYDVKM.

The chain recombines TRBV16 with TRBJ1-5; 7 nucleotides align to TRBD1. The CDR3 is 16 residues long. CDR1 is KGHSY and CDR2 is FQNENV in the germline V gene. V lost 1 base to trimming and J lost 3 bases; unmatched junction nucleotides: 6. The CDR3 loop reads CASSQWETGYNQPQHF. CDR3 sequence (DNA): TGTGCCAGCAGCCAATGGGAGACAGGGTACAATCAGCCCCAGCATTTT.

The chain recombines TRBV7-6 with TRBJ2-1, with 7 bases lining up with TRBD2. V lost 7 bases, J lost 4 bases, and 13 bases stayed unmatched. The CDR3 is 16 amino acids. The germline V gene encodes CDR1 SGHVS and CDR2 FNYEAQ. The CDR3 sequence: CASTLESQGLYNEQFF. CDR3 nucleotide sequence: TGTGCCAGCACCCTGGAATCTCAGGGACTATACAATGAGCAGTTCTTC.

As DNA, the CDR3 is TGTGCCAGCAGCGCCTTTGGACAGGTTAACACCGGGGAGCTGTTTTTT. Its translation is CASSAFGQVNTGELFF. The chain is built from TRBV9 and TRBJ2-2; TRBD1 aligns across 7 bases. Trimming cost V 3 bases and J 2 bases; bases outside gene matches: 7. Germline-derived CDR1 and CDR2 are SGDLS and YYNGEE. CDR3 length equals 16 residues.

V and J are TRBV5-6 and TRBJ2-3, with a weak D call TRBD1 (6 bases). The CDR3 is 17 residues long. Germline V gene data show CDR1 as SGHDT and CDR2 as YYEEEE. V was cut by 3 bases and J by 0 bases, with 17 bases left in between. The CDR3 protein is CASSSLDRTSSTDTQYF. CDR3 nucleotide sequence: TGTGCCAGCAGCTCCCTTGACAGGACTTCAAGCACAGATACGCAGTATTTT.

This clone has a handful of counts. The CDR3 spells CASSQGSGSFSRHF. The DNA of the CDR3 is TGCGCCAGCAGCCAAGGGTCAGGATCTTTCAGTAGGCATTTT. The chain carries TRBV4-1 and TRBJ1-5, with D hard to call. V lost 1 base and J 15 bases, leaving 19 bases between the germline ends. This CDR3 has 14 amino acids. Germline CDR1 reads MGHRA; CDR2 reads YSYEKL.

The rearrangement joins TRBV11-3 to TRBJ2-1, with 8 bases lining up with TRBD1. This CDR3 contains 15 residues. In germline, CDR1 is SGHNT, CDR2 YENEEA. After removal of 0 bases from V and 4 bases from J, the junction contained 2 bases not matched to a gene. The CDR3 spells CASSLEQGGYNEQFF. The CDR3 DNA reads TGTGCCAGCAGCTTAGAACAGGGGGGATACAATGAGCAGTTCTTC.